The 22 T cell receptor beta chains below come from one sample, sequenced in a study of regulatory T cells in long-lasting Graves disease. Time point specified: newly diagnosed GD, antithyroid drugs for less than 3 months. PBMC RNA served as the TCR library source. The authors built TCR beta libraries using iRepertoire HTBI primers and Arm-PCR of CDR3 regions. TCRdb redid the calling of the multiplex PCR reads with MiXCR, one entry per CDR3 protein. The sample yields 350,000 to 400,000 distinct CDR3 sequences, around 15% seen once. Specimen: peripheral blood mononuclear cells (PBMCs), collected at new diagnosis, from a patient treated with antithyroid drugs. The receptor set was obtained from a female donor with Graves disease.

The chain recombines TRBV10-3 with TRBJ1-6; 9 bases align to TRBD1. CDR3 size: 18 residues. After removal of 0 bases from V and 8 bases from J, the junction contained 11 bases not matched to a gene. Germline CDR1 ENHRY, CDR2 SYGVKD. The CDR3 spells CAISESDRGPNSDSPLHF. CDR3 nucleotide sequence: TGTGCCATCAGTGAGTCGGACAGGGGCCCCAATAGCGATTCACCCCTCCACTTT.

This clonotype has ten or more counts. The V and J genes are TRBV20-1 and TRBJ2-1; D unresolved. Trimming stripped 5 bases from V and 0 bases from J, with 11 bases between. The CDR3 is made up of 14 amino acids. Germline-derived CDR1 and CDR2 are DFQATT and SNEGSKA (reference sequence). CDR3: CSAFDGSSYNEQFF. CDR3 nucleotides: TGCAGTGCTTTTGACGGTAGCTCCTACAATGAGCAGTTCTTC.

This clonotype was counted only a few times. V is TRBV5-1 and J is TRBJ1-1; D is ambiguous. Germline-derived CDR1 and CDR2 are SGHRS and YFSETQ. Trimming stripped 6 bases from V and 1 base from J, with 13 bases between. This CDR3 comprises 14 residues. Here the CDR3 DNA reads TGCGCCAGCACCCCCCCGTTGGGGAACACTGAAGCTTTCTTT. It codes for CASTPPLGNTEAFF.

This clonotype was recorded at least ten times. The CDR3, as DNA: TGTGCCAGCAGCTTAGTGGCACCATACACGGTGCAGCCCCAGCATTTT. Protein product: CASSLVAPYTVQPQHF. This chain links TRBV7-2 with TRBJ1-5; D is unclear. Germline V lookup: CDR1 SGHTA, CDR2 FQGNSA. The CDR3 totals 16 residues. The ends were cut back, 1 base at V and 7 bases at J, with 17 bases in the middle.

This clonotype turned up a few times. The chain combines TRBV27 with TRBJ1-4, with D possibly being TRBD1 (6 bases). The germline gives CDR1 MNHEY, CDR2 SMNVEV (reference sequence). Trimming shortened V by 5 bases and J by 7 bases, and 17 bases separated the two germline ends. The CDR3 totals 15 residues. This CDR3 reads CASSLTGSPPEKLFF. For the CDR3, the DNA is TGTGCCAGCAGTCTTACAGGGTCTCCACCTGAAAAACTGTTTTTT. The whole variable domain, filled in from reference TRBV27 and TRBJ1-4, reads EAQVTQNPRYLITVTGKKLTVTCSQNMNHEYMSWYRQDPGLGLRQIYYSMNVEVTDKGDVPEGYKVSRKEKRNFPLILESPSPNQTSLYFCASSLTGSPPEKLFFGSGTQLSVL.

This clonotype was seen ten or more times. CDR3 sequence: CASSLGQEQFF. Here the CDR3 DNA reads TGTGCCAGCAGCTTAGGCCAAGAGCAGTTCTTC. V and J are TRBV11-2 and TRBJ2-1; no reliable D call. CDR3 length equals 11 residues. CDR1 is SGHAT, CDR2 FQNNGV, per germline. V was clipped by 1 base and J by 10 bases, with 5 bases between them.

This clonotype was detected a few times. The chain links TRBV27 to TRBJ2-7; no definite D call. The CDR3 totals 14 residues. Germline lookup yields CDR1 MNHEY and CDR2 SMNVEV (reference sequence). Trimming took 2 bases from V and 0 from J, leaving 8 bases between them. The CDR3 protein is CASSLMRSSYEQYF. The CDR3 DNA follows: TGTGCCAGCAGTTTAATGCGGAGCTCCTACGAGCAGTACTTC.

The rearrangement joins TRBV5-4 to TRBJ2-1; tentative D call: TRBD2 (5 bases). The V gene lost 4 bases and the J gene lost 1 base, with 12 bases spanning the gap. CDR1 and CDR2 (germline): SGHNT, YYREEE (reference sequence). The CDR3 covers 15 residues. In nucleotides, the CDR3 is TGTGCCAGCAGCGGCGGGTGGGCTTCCTACAATGAGCAGTTCTTC. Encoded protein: CASSGGWASYNEQFF.

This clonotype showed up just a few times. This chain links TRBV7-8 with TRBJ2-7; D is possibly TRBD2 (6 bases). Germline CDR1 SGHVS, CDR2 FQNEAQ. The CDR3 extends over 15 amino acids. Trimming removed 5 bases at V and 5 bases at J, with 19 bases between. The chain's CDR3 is CASSVQWDSMHEQYF. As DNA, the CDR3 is TGTGCCAGCAGCGTACAATGGGACTCGATGCACGAGCAGTACTTC.

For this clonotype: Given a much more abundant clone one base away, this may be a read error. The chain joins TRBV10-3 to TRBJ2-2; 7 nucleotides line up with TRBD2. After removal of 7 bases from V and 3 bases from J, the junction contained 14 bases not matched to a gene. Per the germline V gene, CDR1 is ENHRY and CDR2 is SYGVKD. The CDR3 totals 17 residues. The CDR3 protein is CAITQPGASGHTGELFF. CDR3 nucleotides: TGTGCCATCACCCAACCTGGGGCTAGCGGACACACCGGGGAGCTGTTTTTT.

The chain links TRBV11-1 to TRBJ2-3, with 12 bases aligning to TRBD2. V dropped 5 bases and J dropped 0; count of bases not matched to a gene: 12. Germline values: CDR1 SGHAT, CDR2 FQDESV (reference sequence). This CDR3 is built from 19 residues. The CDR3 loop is CASSQWWTSGTPSTDTQYF. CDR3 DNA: TGTGCCAGCAGCCAATGGTGGACTAGCGGGACCCCTAGCACAGATACGCAGTATTTT.

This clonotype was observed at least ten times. CDR3 loop: CASSDTGTHRSYEQFF. The CDR3 DNA reads TGTGCCAGCAGCGACACCGGGACTCACAGGTCGTACGAGCAGTTCTTC. The chain recombines TRBV3-1 with TRBJ2-1; D perhaps matches TRBD2 (6 bases). The CDR3 loop spans 16 amino acids. The V gene's germline CDR1 is LGHDT and CDR2 YNNKEL (reference sequence). V was clipped by 5 bases and J by 10 bases, with 24 bases between them.

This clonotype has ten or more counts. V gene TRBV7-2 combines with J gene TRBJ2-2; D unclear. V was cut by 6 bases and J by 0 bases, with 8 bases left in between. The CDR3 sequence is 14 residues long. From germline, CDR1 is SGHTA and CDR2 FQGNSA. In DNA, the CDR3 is TGTGCCAGCAGTAAACGCACGAACACCGGGGAGCTGTTTTTT. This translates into CASSKRTNTGELFF.

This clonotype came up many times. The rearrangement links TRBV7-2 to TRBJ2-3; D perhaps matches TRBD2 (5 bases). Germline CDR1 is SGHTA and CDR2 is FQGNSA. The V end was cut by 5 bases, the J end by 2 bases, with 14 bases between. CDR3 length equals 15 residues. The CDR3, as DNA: TGTGCCAGCAGCACGGTAATTAGCGACACAGATACGCAGTATTTT. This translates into CASSTVISDTDTQYF.

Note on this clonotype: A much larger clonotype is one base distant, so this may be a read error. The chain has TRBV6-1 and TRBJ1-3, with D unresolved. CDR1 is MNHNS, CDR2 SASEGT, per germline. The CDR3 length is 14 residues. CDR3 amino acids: CASASMLSGSTIYF. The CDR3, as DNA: TGTGCCAGCGCGTCCATGTTGTCTGGAAGCACCATATATTTT.

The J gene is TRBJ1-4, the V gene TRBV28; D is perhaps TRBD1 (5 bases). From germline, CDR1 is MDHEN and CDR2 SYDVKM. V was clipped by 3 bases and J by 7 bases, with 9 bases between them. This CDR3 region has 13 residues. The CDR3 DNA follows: TGTGCCAGCAGTTTTATAAGGGGTGAAAAACTGTTTTTT. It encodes CASSFIRGEKLFF.

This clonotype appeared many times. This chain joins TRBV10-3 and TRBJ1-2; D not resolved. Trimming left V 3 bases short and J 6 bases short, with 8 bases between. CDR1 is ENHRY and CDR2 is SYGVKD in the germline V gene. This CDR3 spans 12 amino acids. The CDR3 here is CAISDGTDGYTF. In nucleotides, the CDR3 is TGTGCCATCAGTGACGGAACGGATGGCTACACCTTC.

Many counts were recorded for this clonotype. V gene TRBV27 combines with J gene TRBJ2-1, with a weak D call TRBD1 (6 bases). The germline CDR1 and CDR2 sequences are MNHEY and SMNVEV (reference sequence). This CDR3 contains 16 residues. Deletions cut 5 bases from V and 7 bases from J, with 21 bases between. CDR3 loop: CASSAVPHPRGNEQFF. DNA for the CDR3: TGTGCCAGCAGTGCTGTACCTCACCCCAGGGGAAATGAGCAGTTCTTC.

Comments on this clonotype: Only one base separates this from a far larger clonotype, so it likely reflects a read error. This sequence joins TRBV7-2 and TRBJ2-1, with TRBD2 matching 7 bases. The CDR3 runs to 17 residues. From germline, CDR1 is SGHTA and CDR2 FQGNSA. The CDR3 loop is CASSFGVVTSRYNERFF. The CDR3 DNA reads TGTGCCAGCAGCTTTGGGGTGGTGACTAGCCGATACAATGAGCGGTTCTTC.

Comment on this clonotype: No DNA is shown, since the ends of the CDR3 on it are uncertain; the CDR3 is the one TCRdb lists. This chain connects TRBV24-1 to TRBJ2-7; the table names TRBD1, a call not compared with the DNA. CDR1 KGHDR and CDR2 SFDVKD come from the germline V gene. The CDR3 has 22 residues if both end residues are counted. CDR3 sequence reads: CATSDSGFYLCAWGTGFNEQYF.

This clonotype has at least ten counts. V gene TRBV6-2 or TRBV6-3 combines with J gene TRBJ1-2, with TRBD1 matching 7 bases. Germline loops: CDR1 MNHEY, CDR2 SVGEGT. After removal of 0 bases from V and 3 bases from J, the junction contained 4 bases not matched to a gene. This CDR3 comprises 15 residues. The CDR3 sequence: CASSYSFGTDYGYTF. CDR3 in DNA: TGTGCCAGCAGTTACTCCTTCGGGACAGACTATGGCTACACCTTC.

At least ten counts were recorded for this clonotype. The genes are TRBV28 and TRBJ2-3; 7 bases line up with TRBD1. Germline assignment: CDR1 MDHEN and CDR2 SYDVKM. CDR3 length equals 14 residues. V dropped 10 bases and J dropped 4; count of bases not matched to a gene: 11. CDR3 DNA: TGTGCCAACTCCAAGGGACAGTCCCCAGATACGCAGTATTTT. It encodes CANSKGQSPDTQYF. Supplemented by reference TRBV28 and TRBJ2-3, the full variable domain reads DVKVTQSSRYLVKRTGEKVFLECVQDMDHENMFWYRQDPGLGLRLIYFSYDVKMKEKGDIPEGYSVSREKKERFSLILESASTNQTSMYLCANSKGQSPDTQYFGPGTRLTVL.